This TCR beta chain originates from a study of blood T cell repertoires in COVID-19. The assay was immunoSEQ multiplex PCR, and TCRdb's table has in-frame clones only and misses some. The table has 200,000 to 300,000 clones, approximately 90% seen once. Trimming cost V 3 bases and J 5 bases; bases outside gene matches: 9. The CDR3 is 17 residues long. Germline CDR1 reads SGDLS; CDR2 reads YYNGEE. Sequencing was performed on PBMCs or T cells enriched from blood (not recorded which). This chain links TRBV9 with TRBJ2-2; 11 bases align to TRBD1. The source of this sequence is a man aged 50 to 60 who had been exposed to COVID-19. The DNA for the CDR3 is TGTGCCAGCAGCGATCACCCCGGGACAGGGGGGACCGGGGAGCTGTTTTTT. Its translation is CASSDHPGTGGTGELFF.